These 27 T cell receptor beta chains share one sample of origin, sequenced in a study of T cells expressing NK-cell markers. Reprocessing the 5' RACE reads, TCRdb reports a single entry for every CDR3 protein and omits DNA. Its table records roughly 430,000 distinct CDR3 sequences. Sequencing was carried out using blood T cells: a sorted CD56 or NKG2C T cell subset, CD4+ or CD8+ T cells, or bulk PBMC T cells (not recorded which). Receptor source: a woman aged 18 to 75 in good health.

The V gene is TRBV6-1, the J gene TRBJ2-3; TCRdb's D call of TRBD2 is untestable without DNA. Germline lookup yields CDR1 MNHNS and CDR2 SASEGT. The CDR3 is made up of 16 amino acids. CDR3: CASSQLAGGSTDTQYF.

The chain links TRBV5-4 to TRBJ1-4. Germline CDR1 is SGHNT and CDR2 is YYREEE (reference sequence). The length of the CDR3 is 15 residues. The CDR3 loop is CASSLAQATNEKLFF.

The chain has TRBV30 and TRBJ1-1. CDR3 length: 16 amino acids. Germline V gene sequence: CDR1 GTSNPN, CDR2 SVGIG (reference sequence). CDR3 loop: CAWSGALVRPNTEAFF.

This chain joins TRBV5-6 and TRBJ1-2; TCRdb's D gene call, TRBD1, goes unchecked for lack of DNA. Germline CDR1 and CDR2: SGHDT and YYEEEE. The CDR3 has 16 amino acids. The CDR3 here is CASSLSGGQPNYGYTF.

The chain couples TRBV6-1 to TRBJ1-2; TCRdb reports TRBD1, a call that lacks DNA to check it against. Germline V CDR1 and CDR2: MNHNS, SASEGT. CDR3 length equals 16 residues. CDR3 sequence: CASSLRAPSRNYGYTF.

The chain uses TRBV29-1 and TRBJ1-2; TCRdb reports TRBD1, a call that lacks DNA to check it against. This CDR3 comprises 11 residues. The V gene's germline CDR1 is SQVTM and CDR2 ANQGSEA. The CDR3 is CSVGQGRGYTF. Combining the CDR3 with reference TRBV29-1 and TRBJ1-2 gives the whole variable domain SAVISQKPSRDICQRGTSLTIQCQVDSQVTMMFWYRQQPGQSLTLIATANQGSEATYESGFVIDKFPISRPNLTFSTLTVSNMSPEDSSIYLCSVGQGRGYTFGSGTRLTVV.

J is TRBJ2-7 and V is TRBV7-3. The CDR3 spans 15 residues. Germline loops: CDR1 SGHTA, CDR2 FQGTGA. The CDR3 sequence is CASSLTEGTSYEQYF.

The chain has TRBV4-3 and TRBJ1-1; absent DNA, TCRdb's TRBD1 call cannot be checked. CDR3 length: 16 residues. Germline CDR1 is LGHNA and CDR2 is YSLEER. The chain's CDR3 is CASSQDRTGAWTEAFF.

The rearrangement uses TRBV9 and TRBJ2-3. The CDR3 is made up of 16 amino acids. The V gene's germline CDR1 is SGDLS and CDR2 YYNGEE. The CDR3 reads CASSAFGVTSTDTQYF. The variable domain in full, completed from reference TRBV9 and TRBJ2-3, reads DSGVTQTPKHLITATGQRVTLRCSPRSGDLSVYWYQQSLDQGLQFLIQYYNGEERAKGNILERFSAQQFPDLHSELNLSSLELGDSALYFCASSAFGVTSTDTQYFGPGTRLTVL.

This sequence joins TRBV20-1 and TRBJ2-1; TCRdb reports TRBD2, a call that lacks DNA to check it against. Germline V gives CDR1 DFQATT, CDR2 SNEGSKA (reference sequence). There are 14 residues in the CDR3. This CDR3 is CSAKFSGGTNEQFF.

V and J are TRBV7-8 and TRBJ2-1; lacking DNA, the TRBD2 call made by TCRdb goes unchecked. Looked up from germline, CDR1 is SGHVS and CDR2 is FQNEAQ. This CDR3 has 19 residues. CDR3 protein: CASSPRKRPLLEGPNEQFF.

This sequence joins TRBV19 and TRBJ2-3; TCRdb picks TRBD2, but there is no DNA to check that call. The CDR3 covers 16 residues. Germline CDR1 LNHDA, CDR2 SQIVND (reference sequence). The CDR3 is CASSRGGGTGTDTQYF. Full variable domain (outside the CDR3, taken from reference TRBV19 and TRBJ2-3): DGGITQSPKYLFRKEGQNVTLSCEQNLNHDAMYWYRQDPGQGLRLIYYSQIVNDFQKGDIAEGYSVSREKKESFPLTVTSAQKNPTAFYLCASSRGGGTGTDTQYFGPGTRLTVL.

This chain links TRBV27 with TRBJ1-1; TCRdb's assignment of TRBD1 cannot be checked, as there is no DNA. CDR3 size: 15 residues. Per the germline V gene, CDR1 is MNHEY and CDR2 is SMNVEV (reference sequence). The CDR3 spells CASSLSVQGNTEAFF.

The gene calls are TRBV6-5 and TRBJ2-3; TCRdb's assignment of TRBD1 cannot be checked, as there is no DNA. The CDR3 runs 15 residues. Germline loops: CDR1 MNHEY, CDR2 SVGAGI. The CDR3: CASSYAGGSTDTQYF.

CDR3 sequence: CATSAPPRFSNTGELFF. This chain connects TRBV24-1 to TRBJ2-2. CDR1 is KGHDR, CDR2 SFDVKD, per germline. This CDR3 is 17 amino acids long.

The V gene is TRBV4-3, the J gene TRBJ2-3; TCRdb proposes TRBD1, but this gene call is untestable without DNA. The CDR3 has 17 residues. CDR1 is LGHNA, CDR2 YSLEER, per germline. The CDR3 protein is CASSQRGVAGPTDTQYF.

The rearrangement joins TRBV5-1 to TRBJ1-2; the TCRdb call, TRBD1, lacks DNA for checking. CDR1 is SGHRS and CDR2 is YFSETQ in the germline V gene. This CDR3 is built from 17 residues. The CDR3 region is CASSLGGTGGANYGYTF.

The CDR3 here is CASSFGTGKEKLFF. The V gene is TRBV12-3 or TRBV12-4, the J gene TRBJ1-4; without DNA, the TCRdb call of TRBD1 cannot be checked. This CDR3 is built from 14 residues.

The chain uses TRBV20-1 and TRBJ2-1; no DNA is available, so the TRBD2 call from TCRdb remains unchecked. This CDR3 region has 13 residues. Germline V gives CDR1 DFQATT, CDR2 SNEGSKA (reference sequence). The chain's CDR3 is CSARLAGVNEQFF.

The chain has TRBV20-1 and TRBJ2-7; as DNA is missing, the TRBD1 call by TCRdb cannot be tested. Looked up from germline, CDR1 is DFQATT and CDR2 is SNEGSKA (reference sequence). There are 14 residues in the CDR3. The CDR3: CSASLRGYSYEQYF.

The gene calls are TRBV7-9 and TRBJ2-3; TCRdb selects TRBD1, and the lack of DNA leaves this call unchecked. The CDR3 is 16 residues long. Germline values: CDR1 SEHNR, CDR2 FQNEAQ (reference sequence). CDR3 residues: CASSPIAGIGTDTQYF.

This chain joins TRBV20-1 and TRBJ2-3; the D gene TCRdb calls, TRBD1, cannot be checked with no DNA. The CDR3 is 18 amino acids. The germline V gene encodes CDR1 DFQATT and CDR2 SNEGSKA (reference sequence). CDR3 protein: CSARTPPFASPSTDTQYF.

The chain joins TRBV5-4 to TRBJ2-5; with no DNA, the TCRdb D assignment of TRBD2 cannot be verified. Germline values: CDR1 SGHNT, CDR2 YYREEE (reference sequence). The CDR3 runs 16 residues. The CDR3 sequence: CASSLSSRPSGETQYF.

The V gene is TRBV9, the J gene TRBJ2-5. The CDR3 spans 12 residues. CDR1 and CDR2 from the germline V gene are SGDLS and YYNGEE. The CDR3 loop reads CASSVGQETQYF. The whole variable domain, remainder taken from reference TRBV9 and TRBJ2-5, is DSGVTQTPKHLITATGQRVTLRCSPRSGDLSVYWYQQSLDQGLQFLIQYYNGEERAKGNILERFSAQQFPDLHSELNLSSLELGDSALYFCASSVGQETQYFGPGTRLLVL.

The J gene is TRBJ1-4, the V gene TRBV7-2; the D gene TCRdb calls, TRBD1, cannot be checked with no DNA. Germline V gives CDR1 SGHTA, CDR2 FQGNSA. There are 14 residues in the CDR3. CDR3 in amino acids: CASSENRGGEKLFF.

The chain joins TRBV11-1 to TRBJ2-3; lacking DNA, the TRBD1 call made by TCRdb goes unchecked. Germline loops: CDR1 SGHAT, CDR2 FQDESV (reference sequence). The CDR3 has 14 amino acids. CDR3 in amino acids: CASSKGAFSDTQYF.

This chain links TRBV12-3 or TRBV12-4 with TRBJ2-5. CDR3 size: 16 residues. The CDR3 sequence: CASSLADFSYQGTQYF.